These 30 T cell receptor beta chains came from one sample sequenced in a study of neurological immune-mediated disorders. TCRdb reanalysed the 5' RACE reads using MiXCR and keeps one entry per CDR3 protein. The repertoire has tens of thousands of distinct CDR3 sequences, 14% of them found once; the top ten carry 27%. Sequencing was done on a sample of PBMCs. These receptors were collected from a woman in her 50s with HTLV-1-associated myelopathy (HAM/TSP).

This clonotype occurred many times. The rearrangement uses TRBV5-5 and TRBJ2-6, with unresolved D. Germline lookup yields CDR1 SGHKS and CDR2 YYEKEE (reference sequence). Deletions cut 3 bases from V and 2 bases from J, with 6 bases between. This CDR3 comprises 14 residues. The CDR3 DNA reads TGTGCCAGCAGCTACGGAACTGGGGCCAACGTCCTGACTTTC. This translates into CASSYGTGANVLTF.

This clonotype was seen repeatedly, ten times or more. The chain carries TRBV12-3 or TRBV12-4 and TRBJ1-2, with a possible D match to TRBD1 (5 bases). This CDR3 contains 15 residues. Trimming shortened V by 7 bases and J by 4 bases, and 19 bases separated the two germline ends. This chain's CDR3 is CASTKGTARVYGYTF. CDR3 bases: TGTGCCAGCACCAAAGGGACGGCTCGTGTCTATGGCTACACCTTC.

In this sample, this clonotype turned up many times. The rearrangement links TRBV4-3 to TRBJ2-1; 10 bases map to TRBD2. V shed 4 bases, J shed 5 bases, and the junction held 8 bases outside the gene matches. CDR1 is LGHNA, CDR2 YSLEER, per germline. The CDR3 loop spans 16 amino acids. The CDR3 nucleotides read TGCGCCAGCAGCCGGACACTAGCGGGGATTAACAATGAGCAGTTCTTC. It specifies CASSRTLAGINNEQFF.

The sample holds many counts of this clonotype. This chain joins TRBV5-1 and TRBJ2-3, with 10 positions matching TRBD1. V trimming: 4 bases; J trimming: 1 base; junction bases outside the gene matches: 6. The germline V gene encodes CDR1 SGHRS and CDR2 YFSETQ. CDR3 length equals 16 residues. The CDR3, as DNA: TGCGCCAGCAGCCCGGCAGGGACAGGGGGCACAGATACGCAGTATTTT. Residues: CASSPAGTGGTDTQYF.

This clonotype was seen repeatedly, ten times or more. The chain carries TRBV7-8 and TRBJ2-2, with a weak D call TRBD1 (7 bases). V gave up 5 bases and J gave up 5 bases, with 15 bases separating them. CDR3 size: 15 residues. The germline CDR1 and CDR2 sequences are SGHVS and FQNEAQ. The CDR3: CASSLRDSRTGELFF. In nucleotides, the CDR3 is TGTGCCAGCAGCCTGCGGGACAGCCGGACCGGGGAGCTGTTTTTT.

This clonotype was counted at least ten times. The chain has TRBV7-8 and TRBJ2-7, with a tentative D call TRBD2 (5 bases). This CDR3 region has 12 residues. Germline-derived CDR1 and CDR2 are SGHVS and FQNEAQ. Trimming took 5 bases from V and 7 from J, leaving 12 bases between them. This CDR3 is CASSPSSGEQYF. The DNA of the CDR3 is TGTGCCAGCAGCCCTAGTTCGGGGGAGCAGTACTTC.

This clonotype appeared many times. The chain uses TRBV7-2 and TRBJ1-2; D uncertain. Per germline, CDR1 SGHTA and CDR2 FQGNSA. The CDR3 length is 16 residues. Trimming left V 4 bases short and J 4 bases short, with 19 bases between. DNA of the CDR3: TGTGCCAGCAGCTCATCTTGGGCCAAAGGACTCTATGGCTACACCTTC. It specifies CASSSSWAKGLYGYTF.

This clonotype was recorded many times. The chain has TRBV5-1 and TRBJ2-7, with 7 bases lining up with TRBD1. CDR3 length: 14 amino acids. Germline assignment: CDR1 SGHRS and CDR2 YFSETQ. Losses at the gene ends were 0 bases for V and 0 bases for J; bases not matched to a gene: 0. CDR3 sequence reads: CASSLGDSSYEQYF. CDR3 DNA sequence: TGCGCCAGCAGCTTGGGGGACAGCTCCTACGAGCAGTACTTC.

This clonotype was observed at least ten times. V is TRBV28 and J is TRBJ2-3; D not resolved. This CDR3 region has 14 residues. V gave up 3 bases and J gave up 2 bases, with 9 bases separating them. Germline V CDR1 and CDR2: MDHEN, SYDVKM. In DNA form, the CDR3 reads TGTGCCAGCAGTTTTGGGTCAGCCACAGATACGCAGTATTTT. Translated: CASSFGSATDTQYF.

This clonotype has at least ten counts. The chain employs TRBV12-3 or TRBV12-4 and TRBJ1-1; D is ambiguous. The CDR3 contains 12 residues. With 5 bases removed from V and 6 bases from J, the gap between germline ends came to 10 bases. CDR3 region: CASSVGSAEAFF. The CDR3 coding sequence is TGTGCCAGCAGTGTAGGATCCGCTGAAGCTTTCTTT.

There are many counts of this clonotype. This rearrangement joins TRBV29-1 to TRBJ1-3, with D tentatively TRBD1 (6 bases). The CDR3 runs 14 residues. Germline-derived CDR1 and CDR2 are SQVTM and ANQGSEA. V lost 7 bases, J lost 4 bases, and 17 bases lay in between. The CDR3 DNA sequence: TGCAGCGCACGAAAGGGACATGGAGGAAACACCATATATTTT. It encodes CSARKGHGGNTIYF.

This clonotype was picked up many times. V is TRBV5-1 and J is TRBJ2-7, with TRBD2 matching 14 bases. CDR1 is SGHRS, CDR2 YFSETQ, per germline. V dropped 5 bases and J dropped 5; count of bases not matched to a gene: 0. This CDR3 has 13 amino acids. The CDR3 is CASRTSGGDEQYF. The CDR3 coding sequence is TGCGCCAGCAGGACTAGCGGGGGGGACGAGCAGTACTTC. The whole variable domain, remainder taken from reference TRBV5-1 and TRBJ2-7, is KAGVTQTPRYLIKTRGQQVTLSCSPISGHRSVSWYQQTPGQGLQFLFEYFSETQRNKGNFPGRFSGRQFSNSRSEMNVSTLELGDSALYLCASRTSGGDEQYFGPGTRLTVT.

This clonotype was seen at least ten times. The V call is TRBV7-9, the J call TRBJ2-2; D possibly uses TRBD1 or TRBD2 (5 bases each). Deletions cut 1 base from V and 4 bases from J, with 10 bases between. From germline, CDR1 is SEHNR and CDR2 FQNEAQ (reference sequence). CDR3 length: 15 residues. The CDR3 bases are TGTGCCAGCAGCTTAGAGCTGGGGACCACCGGGGAGCTGTTTTTT. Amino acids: CASSLELGTTGELFF. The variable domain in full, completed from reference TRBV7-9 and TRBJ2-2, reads DTGVSQNPRHKITKRGQNVTFRCDPISEHNRLYWYRQTLGQGPEFLTYFQNEAQLEKSRLLSDRFSAERPKGSFSTLEIQRTEQGDSAMYLCASSLELGTTGELFFGEGSRLTVL.

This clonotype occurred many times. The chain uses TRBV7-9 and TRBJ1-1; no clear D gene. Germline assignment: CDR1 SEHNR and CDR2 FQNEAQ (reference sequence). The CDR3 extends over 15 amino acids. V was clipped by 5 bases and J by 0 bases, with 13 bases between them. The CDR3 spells CASSPQGGLNTEAFF. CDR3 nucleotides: TGTGCCAGCAGCCCACAAGGAGGACTGAACACTGAAGCTTTCTTT.

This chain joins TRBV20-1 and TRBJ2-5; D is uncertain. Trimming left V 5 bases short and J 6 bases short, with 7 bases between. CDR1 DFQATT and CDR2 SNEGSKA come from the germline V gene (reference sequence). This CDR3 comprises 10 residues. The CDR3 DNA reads TGCAGTGCTGGTCGACAGACCCAGTACTTC. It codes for CSAGRQTQYF.

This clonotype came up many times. The CDR3 region is CAWREHPSTDTQYF. The CDR3 nucleotides are TGCGCCTGGCGGGAACACCCAAGCACAGATACGCAGTATTTT. The chain has TRBV5-1 and TRBJ2-3; possibly TRBD2 for D (6 bases). V was pared by 10 bases and J by 0 bases, with 15 bases between. The germline V gene has CDR1 SGHRS and CDR2 YFSETQ. The CDR3 spans 14 residues.

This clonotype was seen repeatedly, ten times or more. Here the CDR3 reads CASSLMVVTEAFF. The CDR3 DNA reads as TGTGCCAGCAGCTTGATGGTGGTCACTGAAGCTTTCTTT. This rearrangement joins TRBV5-6 to TRBJ1-1; no reliable D call. In germline, CDR1 is SGHDT, CDR2 YYEEEE. The CDR3 covers 13 residues. V shed 1 base and J shed 4 bases, with 8 bases lying between them.

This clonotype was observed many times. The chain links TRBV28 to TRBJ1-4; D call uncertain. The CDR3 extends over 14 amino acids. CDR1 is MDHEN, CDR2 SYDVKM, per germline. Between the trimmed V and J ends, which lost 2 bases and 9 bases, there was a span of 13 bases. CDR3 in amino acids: CASSLRSSLKKLFF. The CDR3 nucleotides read TGTGCCAGCAGTTTAAGGAGCAGCCTGAAAAAACTGTTTTTT. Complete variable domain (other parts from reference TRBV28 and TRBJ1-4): DVKVTQSSRYLVKRTGEKVFLECVQDMDHENMFWYRQDPGLGLRLIYFSYDVKMKEKGDIPEGYSVSREKKERFSLILESASTNQTSMYLCASSLRSSLKKLFFGSGTQLSVL.

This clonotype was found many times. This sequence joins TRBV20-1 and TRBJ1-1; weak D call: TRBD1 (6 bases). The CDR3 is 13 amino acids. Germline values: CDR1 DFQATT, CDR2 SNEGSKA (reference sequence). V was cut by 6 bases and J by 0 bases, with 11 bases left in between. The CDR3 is CSAGAGLNTEAFF. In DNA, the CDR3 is TGCAGTGCGGGGGCAGGACTGAACACTGAAGCTTTCTTT.

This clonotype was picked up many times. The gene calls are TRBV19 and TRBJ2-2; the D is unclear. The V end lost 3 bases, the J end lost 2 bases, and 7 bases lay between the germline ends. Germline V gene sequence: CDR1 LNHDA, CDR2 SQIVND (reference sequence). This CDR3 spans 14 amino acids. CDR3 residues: CASSIGPNTGELFF. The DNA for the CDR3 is TGTGCCAGTAGTATCGGTCCCAACACCGGGGAGCTGTTTTTT.

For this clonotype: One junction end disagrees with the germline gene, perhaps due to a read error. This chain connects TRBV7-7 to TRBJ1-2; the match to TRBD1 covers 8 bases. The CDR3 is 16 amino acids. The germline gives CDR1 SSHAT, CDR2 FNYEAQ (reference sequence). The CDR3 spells CASSPWDRRNHYGYTF. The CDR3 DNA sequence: TGTGCTAGCAGCCCGTGGGACAGGCGGAATCATTATGGCTACACCTTC.

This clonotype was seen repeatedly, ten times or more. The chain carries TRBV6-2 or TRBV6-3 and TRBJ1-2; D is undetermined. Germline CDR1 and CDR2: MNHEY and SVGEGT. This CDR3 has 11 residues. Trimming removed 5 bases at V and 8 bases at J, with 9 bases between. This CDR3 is CASSGVSGYTF. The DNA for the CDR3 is TGTGCCAGCAGTGGGGTTAGCGGCTACACCTTC.

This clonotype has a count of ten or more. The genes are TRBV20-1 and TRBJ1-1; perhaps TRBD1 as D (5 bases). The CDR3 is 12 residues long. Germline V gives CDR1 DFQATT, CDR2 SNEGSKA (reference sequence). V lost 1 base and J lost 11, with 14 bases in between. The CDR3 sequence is CSARARVERAFF. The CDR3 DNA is TGCAGTGCTAGAGCCAGGGTGGAGAGGGCTTTCTTT.

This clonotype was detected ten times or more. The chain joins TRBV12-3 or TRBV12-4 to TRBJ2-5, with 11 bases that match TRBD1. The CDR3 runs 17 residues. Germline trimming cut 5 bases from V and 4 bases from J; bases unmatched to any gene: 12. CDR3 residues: CASSALPGQGDGETQYF. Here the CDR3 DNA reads TGTGCCAGCAGTGCTCTCCCGGGACAGGGGGATGGAGAGACCCAGTACTTC.

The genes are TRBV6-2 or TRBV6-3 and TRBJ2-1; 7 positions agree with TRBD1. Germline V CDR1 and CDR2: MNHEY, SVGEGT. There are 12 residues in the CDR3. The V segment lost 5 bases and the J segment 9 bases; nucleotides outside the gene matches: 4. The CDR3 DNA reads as TGTGCCAGCAGTCAAGACAGGGTTGAGCAGTTCTTC. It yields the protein CASSQDRVEQFF.

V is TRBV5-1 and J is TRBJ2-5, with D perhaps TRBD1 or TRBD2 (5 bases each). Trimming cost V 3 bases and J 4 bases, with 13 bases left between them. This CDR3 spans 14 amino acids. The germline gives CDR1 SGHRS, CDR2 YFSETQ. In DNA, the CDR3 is TGCGCCAGCAGCTCCGACGGGGCAGGAGAGACCCAGTACTTC. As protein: CASSSDGAGETQYF.

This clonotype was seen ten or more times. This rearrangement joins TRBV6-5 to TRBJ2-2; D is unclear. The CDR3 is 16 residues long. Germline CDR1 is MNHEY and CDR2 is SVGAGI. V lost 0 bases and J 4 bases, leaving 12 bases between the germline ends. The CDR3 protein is CASSYSPGSSTGELFF. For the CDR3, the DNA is TGTGCCAGCAGTTACTCGCCGGGCTCGAGCACCGGGGAGCTGTTTTTT.

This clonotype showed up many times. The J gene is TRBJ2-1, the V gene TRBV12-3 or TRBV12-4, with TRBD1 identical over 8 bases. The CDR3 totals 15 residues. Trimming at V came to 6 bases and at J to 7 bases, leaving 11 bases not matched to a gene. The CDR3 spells CASSVQGVLANEQFF. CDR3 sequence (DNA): TGTGCCAGCAGCGTACAGGGGGTTCTAGCGAATGAGCAGTTCTTC.

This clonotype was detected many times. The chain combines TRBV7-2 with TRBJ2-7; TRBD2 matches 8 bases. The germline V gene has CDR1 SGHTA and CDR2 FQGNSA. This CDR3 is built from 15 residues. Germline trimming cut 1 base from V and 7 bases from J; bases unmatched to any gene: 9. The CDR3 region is CASSLDGGASLEQYF. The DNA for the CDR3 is TGTGCCAGCAGCTTAGACGGGGGGGCATCCCTAGAGCAGTACTTC.

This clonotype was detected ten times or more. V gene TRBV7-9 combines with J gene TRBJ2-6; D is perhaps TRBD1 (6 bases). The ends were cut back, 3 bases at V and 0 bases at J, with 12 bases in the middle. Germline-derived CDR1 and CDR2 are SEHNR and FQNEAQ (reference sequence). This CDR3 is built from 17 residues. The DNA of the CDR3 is TGTGCCAGCAGCTTCCCCCAGGGGAGCTCTGGGGCCAACGTCCTGACTTTC. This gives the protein CASSFPQGSSGANVLTF.